This TCR beta chain derives from a study of blood T cell repertoires in COVID-19. The wider study: Donors in the United States, Italy and Spain gave samples during acute or convalescent COVID-19. Nucleic acid was either cDNA or gDNA, and it came from T cells, B-cell-depleted T cells, or PBMCs.

Original analysis: Estimation of nucleated cell counts was performed using reference gene primer amplification. Assay used: immunoSEQ multiplex PCR; TCRdb lists only in-frame clones, some missing. That table gives V, J and clone size, and the DNA gave D and trimming. Of over 200,000 clones listed, around 90% are singletons. The CDR3 totals 14 residues. Germline CDR1 KGHDR, CDR2 SFDVKD. V lost 6 bases and J lost 4; bases outside the gene matches: 5. Sequencing was performed on peripheral blood. This receptor was taken from a woman in her twenties or thirties with acute or convalescent COVID-19. The chain combines TRBV24-1 with TRBJ2-3; 8 bases match TRBD2. The chain's CDR3 is CATSQAGEADTQYF. The CDR3 nucleotides read TGTGCCACCAGTCAAGCGGGAGAGGCAGATACGCAGTATTTT.